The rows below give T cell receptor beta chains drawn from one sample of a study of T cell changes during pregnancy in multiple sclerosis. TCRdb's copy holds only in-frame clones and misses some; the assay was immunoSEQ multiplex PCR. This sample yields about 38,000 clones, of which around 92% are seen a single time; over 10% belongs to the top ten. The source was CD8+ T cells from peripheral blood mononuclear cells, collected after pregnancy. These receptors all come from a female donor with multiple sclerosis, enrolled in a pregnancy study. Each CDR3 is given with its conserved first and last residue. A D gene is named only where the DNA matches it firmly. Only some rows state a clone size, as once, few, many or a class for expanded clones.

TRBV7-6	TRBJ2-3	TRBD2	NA	TGTGCCAGCAGCTTAGAGGCGGGAGGGGGGACAGATACGCAGTATTTT	CASSLEAGGGTDTQYF
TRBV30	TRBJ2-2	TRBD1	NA	TGTGCCTGTCCGGGACAGGGGGATCACGGGGAGCTGTTTTTT	CACPGQGDHGELFF
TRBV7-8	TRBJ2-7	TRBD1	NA	TGTGCCAGCAGCACCCCCCGGACAGGGGGCTCCTACGAGCAGTACTTC	CASSTPRTGGSYEQYF
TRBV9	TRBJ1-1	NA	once	TGTGCCAGCAGCGCCCCGGGACAAGTGAACACTGAAGCTTTCTTT	CASSAPGQVNTEAFF
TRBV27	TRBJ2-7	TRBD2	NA	TGTGCCAGCAGTTTAGGAGCGGGAGGTTACGAGCAGTACTTC	CASSLGAGGYEQYF
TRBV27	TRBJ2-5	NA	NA	TGTGCCAGCAGTTTACGAGGGGAGGAAGAGACCCAGTACTTC	CASSLRGEEETQYF
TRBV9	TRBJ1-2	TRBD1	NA	TGTGCCAGCAGCGTAAGGGATCCACGGGACAGCCGAGATGGCTACACCTTC	CASSVRDPRDSRDGYTF
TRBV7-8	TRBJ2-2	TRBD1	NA	TGTGCCAGCAGCTTAGCTGAGGGGGCGGTCACCGGGGAGCTGTTTTTT	CASSLAEGAVTGELFF
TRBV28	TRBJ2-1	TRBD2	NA	TGTGCCAGCAGTCCCGGGACTAGCGAATACAATGAGCAGTTCTTC	CASSPGTSEYNEQFF
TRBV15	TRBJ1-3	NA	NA	TGTGCCACCAGCAGAGTGGGCAGCTCTGGAAACACCATATATTTT	CATSRVGSSGNTIYF
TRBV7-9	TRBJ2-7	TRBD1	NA	TGTGCCAGCAGCCGACAGGGTAGGGAGCAGTACTTC	CASSRQGREQYF
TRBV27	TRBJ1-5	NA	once	TGTGCCAGCAGTATGGCTGAGGGAAGCAATCAGCCCCAGCATTTT	CASSMAEGSNQPQHF
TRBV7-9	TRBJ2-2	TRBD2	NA	TGTGCCAGCAGCCCCTGGGGTGGACTAGCGGGCCGGGAGCTGTTTTTT	CASSPWGGLAGRELFF
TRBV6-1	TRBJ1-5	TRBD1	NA	TGTGCCAGCAATGAAGACCGGGACAGGGGTCAGCCCCAGCATTTT	CASNEDRDRGQPQHF
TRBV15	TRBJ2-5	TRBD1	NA	TGTGCCACCAGCAGCTCCACAGGGGTGAGAGAGACCCAGTACTTC	CATSSSTGVRETQYF
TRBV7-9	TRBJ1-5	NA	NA	TGTGCCAGCAGCTCCCCAAGCCAGCCCCAGCATTTT	CASSSPSQPQHF
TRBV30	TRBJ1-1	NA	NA	TGTGCCTGGAGTACCGATCCTAGGTTTTCTGAAGCTTTCTTT	CAWSTDPRFSEAFF
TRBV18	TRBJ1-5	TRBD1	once	TGTGCCAGCTCACCGGGACAGGGGAGCAATCAGCCCCAGCATTTT	CASSPGQGSNQPQHF
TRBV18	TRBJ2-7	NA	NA	TGTGCCAGCTTACCGGACCAGGGCTCCTACGAGCAGTACTTC	CASLPDQGSYEQYF
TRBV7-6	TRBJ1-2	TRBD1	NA	TGTGCCAGCAGCTTAGGACAGGGGTTGGGCTATGGCTACACCTTC	CASSLGQGLGYGYTF
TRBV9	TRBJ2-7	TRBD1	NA	TGTGCCAGCAGCGTAGAGGGACAGGGGGCTAGCTCCTACGAGCAGTACTTC	CASSVEGQGASSYEQYF
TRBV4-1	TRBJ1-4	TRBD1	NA	TGCGCCAGCAGCCAAGGAGCCCAGACAGGGTTTAATGAAAAACTGTTTTTT	CASSQGAQTGFNEKLFF
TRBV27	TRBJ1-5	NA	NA	TGTGCCAGCAGTTTATCTGGGGACACCAATCAGCCCCAGCATTTT	CASSLSGDTNQPQHF
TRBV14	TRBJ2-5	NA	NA	TGTGCCAGCAGCTCCCCCCTATTGGAGACCCAGTACTTC	CASSSPLLETQYF
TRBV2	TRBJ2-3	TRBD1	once	TGTGCCAGCAGTCCTACGACAGGGTTGGGCACAGATACGCAGTATTTT	CASSPTTGLGTDTQYF
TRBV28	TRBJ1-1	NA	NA	TGTGCCAGCAGTTTATTGGCTGACAGCACTGAAGCTTTCTTT	CASSLLADSTEAFF
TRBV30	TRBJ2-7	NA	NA	TGTGCCTGGAGTGTACAGGGCGAGCAGTACTTC	CAWSVQGEQYF
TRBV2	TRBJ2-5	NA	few	TGTGCCAGCAGTGAAGCGCTAAGTGCGCAGACCCAGTACTTC	CASSEALSAQTQYF
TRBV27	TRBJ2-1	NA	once	TGTGCCAGCAGTTCCTACTCCGGGATCCGGCAGTTCTTC	CASSSYSGIRQFF
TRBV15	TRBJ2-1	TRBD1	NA	TGTGCCACCAGCAGCTCTCTGGACAGGGTCTACAATGAGCAGTTCTTC	CATSSSLDRVYNEQFF
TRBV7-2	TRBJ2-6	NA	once	TGTGCCAGCAGCCAGAAGACAGGGGCCAACGTCCTGACTTTC	CASSQKTGANVLTF
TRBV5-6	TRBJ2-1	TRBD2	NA	TGTGCCAGCAGCCCAGGACTAGCGGTAAAGAATGAGCAGTTCTTC	CASSPGLAVKNEQFF
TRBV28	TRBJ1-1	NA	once	TGTGCCAGCAGTTTCCCCACTAACACTGAAGCTTTCTTT	CASSFPTNTEAFF
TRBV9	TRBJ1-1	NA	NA	TGTGCCAGCAGCGTAGGGGCCAAGAACACTGAAGCTTTCTTT	CASSVGAKNTEAFF
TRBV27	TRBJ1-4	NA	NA	TGTGCCAGTAGCTATGCAACTAATGAAAAACTGTTTTTT	CASSYATNEKLFF
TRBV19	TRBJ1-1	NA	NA	TGTGCCAGTAGTCTTACAGGTAGGGGCACTGAAGCTTTCTTT	CASSLTGRGTEAFF
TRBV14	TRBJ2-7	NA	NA	TGTGCCAGCAGCCAGCTATGGACAGATGGCGACGAGCAGTACTTC	CASSQLWTDGDEQYF
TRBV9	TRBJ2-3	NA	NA	TGTGCCAGCAGCGTAGGGGGACAAAGCACAGATACGCAGTATTTT	CASSVGGQSTDTQYF
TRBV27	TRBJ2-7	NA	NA	TGTGCCAGCAGTTTAATGGGCACCTCCTACGAGCAGTACTTC	CASSLMGTSYEQYF
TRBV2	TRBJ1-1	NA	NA	TGTGCCAGCATCAGGGCTTACACTGAAGCTTTCTTT	CASIRAYTEAFF
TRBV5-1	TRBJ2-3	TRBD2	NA	TGCGCCAGCAGCTCGTCGACTAGCGGCACAGATACGCAGTATTTT	CASSSSTSGTDTQYF
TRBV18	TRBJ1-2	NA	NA	TGTGCCAGCTCACCACCGGGGGAGGGAGCTAACTATGGCTACACCTTC	CASSPPGEGANYGYTF
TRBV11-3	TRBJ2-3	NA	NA	TGTGCCAGCAGCTTAGAAGGGGCGACAGATACGCAGTATTTT	CASSLEGATDTQYF
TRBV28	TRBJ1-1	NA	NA	TGTGCCAGCAGTCCCTCCTTGACAGCTGAAGCTTTCTTT	CASSPSLTAEAFF
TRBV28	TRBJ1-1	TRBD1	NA	TGTGCCAGCAGTTTAGGGGGACAGGGGGCGTCGGCCACTGAAGCTTTCTTT	CASSLGGQGASATEAFF
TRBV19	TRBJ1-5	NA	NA	TGTGCCAGTAGTACGCGCCTGAACCAGCCCCAGCATTTT	CASSTRLNQPQHF
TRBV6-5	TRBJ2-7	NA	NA	TGTGCCAGCAGTTACAACGGGGTAAACTCCTACGAGCAGTACTTC	CASSYNGVNSYEQYF
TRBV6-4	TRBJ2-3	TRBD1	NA	TGTGCCAGCAGTGCAGGACAGGGGGGAGATACGCAGTATTTT	CASSAGQGGDTQYF
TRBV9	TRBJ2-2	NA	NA	TGTGCCAGCAGCATCGGGAGTTACACCGGGGAGCTGTTTTTT	CASSIGSYTGELFF
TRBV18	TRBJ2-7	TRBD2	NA	TGTGCCAGCTCCCAACGGGCCCGACGGACTAGCGGGGGGGACGAGCAGTACTTC	CASSQRARRTSGGDEQYF
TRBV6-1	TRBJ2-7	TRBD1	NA	TGTGCCATCTCAAGGGGGCAGGGCGCCTACGAGCAGTACTTC	CAISRGQGAYEQYF
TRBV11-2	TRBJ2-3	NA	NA	TGTGCCAGCAGCCCGCAGGGGACGCAGTATTTT	CASSPQGTQYF
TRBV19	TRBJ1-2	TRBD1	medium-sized	TGTGCCAGTAGTATATCAGGGGGCAGGAACTATGGCTACACCTTC	CASSISGGRNYGYTF
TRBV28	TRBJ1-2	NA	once	TGTGCCTCTCTGGCCCCTGTACCCTATGGCTACACCTTC	CASLAPVPYGYTF
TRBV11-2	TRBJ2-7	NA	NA	TGTGCCAGCAGCTTAGTCGGTGGAGTATACGAGCAGTACTTC	CASSLVGGVYEQYF
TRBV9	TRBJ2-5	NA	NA	TGTGCCAGCAGCCCCTTTGGAGACGGGGAGACCCAGTACTTC	CASSPFGDGETQYF
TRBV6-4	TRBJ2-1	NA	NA	TGTGCCAGCAGTGAAGGCCAGGGGTTCCCAACTGAGCAGTTCTTC	CASSEGQGFPTEQFF
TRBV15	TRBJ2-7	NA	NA	TGTGCCACCAGCAGAAGAAGCAGGGTAGAAGGGCAGTACTTC	CATSRRSRVEGQYF
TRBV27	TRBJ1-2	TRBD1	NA	TGTGCCAGCAGTCCCTTAGGACAGGGTCACGCGGACTATGGCTACACCTTC	CASSPLGQGHADYGYTF
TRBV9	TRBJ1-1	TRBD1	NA	TGTGCCAGCAGCGGGACAGGGCCCCGGGGGACTGAAGCTTTCTTT	CASSGTGPRGTEAFF